Shown below are 17 T cell receptor beta chains from a single sample sequenced in a study of shared clonotypes between healthy human individuals. The assay was immunoSEQ multiplex PCR, and TCRdb's table has in-frame clones only and misses some. This sample carries about 2,500,000 clones, 85% to 95% of them seen once, and the ten largest clones take more than 0.12%. Sequencing was performed on naive CD4+ T cells sorted from blood. Documented subset: CD45RA+ positively selected. The origin of the receptors is a man aged 18 to 30 in good health.

This clone was observed a single time. This chain uses TRBV29-1 with TRBJ2-3; 15 positions agree with TRBD2. Germline values: CDR1 SQVTM, CDR2 ANQGSEA. CDR3 length: 17 amino acids. V gave up 6 bases and J gave up 3 bases; unmatched junction bases: 10. CDR3 in DNA: TGCAGCGTACTCAACAGGACTAGCGGGAGGGCGACAGATACGCAGTATTTT. It specifies CSVLNRTSGRATDTQYF.

The chain uses TRBV9 and TRBJ2-7; 8 nucleotides agree with TRBD1. Trimming took 3 bases from V and 2 from J; bases not matched to a gene: 7. Per the germline V gene, CDR1 is SGDLS and CDR2 is YYNGEE. The CDR3 covers 15 residues. The chain's CDR3 is CASSARQGTPYEQYF. For the CDR3, the DNA is TGTGCCAGCAGCGCTCGACAGGGGACCCCCTACGAGCAGTACTTC.

This clone was recorded only once. CDR3 region: CASSPQGTGDIQYF. The DNA for the CDR3 is TGTGCCAGCTCACCACAGGGGACAGGGGACATTCAGTACTTC. The chain recombines TRBV18 with TRBJ2-4, with 10 bases identical to TRBD1. The CDR3 spans 14 residues. CDR1 KGHSH and CDR2 LQKENI come from the germline V gene. Trimming took 1 base from V and 8 from J; bases not matched to a gene: 2.

The chain has TRBV11-2 and TRBJ2-7; D may be TRBD2 (5 bases). This CDR3 comprises 16 residues. Germline CDR1 reads SGHAT; CDR2 reads FQNNGV. Trimming removed 1 base from V and 0 bases from J, with 13 bases in between. The CDR3 DNA sequence: TGTGCCAGCAGCTTAGTCGGCCGGAGGAGCTCCTACGAGCAGTACTTC. It translates to CASSLVGRRSSYEQYF.

The V gene is TRBV6-1, the J gene TRBJ1-5, with D uncertain. There are 13 residues in the CDR3. In germline, CDR1 is MNHNS, CDR2 SASEGT. The ends were cut back, 4 bases at V and 4 bases at J, with 8 bases in the middle. The chain's CDR3 is CASSAQPNQPQHF. CDR3 nucleotide sequence: TGTGCCAGCAGTGCACAGCCGAATCAGCCCCAGCATTTT.

The chain is built from TRBV25-1 and TRBJ1-6; 8 nucleotides line up with TRBD1. The CDR3 has 16 residues. Germline V gene lookup returns CDR1 MGHDK and CDR2 SYGVNS. The trim removed 4 bases at V and 7 bases at J, leaving 9 bases unmatched. In DNA, the CDR3 is TGTGCCAGCAGTGGCCGGACAGGGTCCGCAAATTCACCCCTCCACTTT. It codes for CASSGRTGSANSPLHF.

V usage is TRBV7-9 and J usage is TRBJ1-1, with D perhaps TRBD1 (5 bases). With 1 base removed from V and 0 bases from J, the gap between germline ends came to 15 bases. Germline V CDR1 and CDR2: SEHNR, FQNEAQ (reference sequence). The CDR3 loop spans 17 amino acids. The CDR3 region is CASSLGWAGLMNTEAFF. CDR3 bases: TGTGCCAGCAGCTTAGGGTGGGCAGGGCTAATGAACACTGAAGCTTTCTTT. The whole variable domain, remainder taken from reference TRBV7-9 and TRBJ1-1, is DTGVSQNPRHKITKRGQNVTFRCDPISEHNRLYWYRQTLGQGPEFLTYFQNEAQLEKSRLLSDRFSAERPKGSFSTLEIQRTEQGDSAMYLCASSLGWAGLMNTEAFFGQGTRLTVV.

This sequence joins TRBV29-1 and TRBJ1-5; D not resolved. V was pared by 4 bases and J by 3 bases, with 7 bases between. Germline loops: CDR1 SQVTM, CDR2 ANQGSEA. This CDR3 has 12 residues. CDR3 in amino acids: CSVGENNQPQHF. For the CDR3, the DNA is TGCAGCGTTGGAGAGAACAATCAGCCCCAGCATTTT.

The chain links TRBV6-5 to TRBJ1-5; the D is unclear. Trimming removed 7 bases at V and 1 base at J, with 14 bases between. Germline-derived CDR1 and CDR2 are MNHEY and SVGAGI. The CDR3 covers 15 residues. The CDR3 loop is CASKTDGVSNQPQHF. The DNA of the CDR3 is TGTGCCAGCAAAACGGACGGGGTGAGCAATCAGCCCCAGCATTTT.

This chain connects TRBV5-1 to TRBJ2-3; no reliable D call. Trimming removed 0 bases at V and 6 bases at J, with 11 bases between. This CDR3 spans 14 amino acids. CDR1 SGHRS and CDR2 YFSETQ come from the germline V gene. The CDR3 nucleotides read TGCGCCAGCAGCTTGGGAACTTTGGGGGATACGCAGTATTTT. It specifies CASSLGTLGDTQYF.

V is TRBV7-8 and J is TRBJ1-5, with 12 bases that match TRBD1. Trimming cost V 5 bases and J 8 bases; bases outside gene matches: 13. The CDR3 is 17 residues long. Germline V gives CDR1 SGHVS, CDR2 FQNEAQ. This CDR3 is CASSAVPGQGAMEPQHF. The CDR3 bases are TGTGCCAGCAGCGCCGTACCGGGACAGGGGGCGATGGAGCCCCAGCATTTT.

The chain combines TRBV5-1 with TRBJ2-3; unclear D gene. CDR3 length: 12 residues. Trimming removed 0 bases at V and 7 bases at J, with 6 bases between. CDR1 is SGHRS and CDR2 is YFSETQ in the germline V gene. The CDR3 is CASSLDRHTQYF. The CDR3 bases are TGCGCCAGCAGCTTGGATAGGCATACGCAGTATTTT.

The rearrangement links TRBV30 to TRBJ1-2, with a tentative D call TRBD1 (6 bases). V lost 5 bases and J 4 bases, leaving 11 bases between the germline ends. CDR3 size: 12 residues. The germline V gene encodes CDR1 GTSNPN and CDR2 SVGIG (reference sequence). The CDR3 loop is CAWGQNLYGYTF. As DNA, the CDR3 is TGTGCCTGGGGACAGAACCTCTATGGCTACACCTTC.

CDR3 residues: CASSLGQGVGVPYF. The CDR3 DNA is TGTGCCAGCAGCCTCGGACAGGGGGTGGGGGTACCGTACTTC. The rearrangement uses TRBV2 and TRBJ2-7; 10 bases agree with TRBD1. The CDR3 sequence is 14 residues long. Germline V gene data show CDR1 as SNHLY and CDR2 as FYNNEI. V trimming: 6 bases; J trimming: 12 bases; junction bases outside the gene matches: 14.

The chain has TRBV19 and TRBJ2-5; D possibly corresponds to TRBD1 (6 bases). The CDR3 extends over 13 amino acids. V shed 10 bases and J shed 5 bases, with 17 bases lying between them. The germline gives CDR1 LNHDA, CDR2 SQIVND (reference sequence). CDR3 sequence: CAIRDTGTETQYF. In DNA, the CDR3 is TGTGCCATCAGGGACACAGGGACGGAGACCCAGTACTTC.

The chain employs TRBV13 and TRBJ2-1, with 8 bases lining up with TRBD2. The length of the CDR3 is 15 residues. Germline CDR1 is PRHDT and CDR2 is FYEKMQ (reference sequence). Losses at the gene ends were 4 bases for V and 5 bases for J; bases not matched to a gene: 7. In DNA, the CDR3 is TGTGCCAGCAGCTCACGACTAGCGATCGACAATGAGCAGTTCTTC. Translating gives CASSSRLAIDNEQFF.

The CDR3 region is CASSLAGVTGNTIYF. The CDR3 nucleotides are TGCGCCAGCAGCTTGGCCGGGGTAACTGGAAACACCATATATTTT. The chain combines TRBV5-1 with TRBJ1-3; D remains unclear. V shed 0 bases and J shed 2 bases, with 9 bases lying between them. The CDR3 consists of 15 residues. Germline lookup yields CDR1 SGHRS and CDR2 YFSETQ.